Listed below are T cell receptor beta chains from one sample, sequenced in a study of cytomegalovirus exposure and HLA in healthy donors. Clones were read by immunoSEQ multiplex PCR, and TCRdb kept only the in-frame ones, dropping some. The table includes 120,000 or so clones, approximately 90% detected once. What was sequenced was PBMCs. These receptors came from a woman aged 18-29 years in good health and CMV-seronegative. Both conserved end residues are part of each CDR3. Each record gives: J gene, clone size, D gene, V gene, CDR3 DNA, CDR3 protein. D genes are given only for firm matches. Not every row has a clone size; where given, it reads once, few, many or a size class.

j_call: TRBJ1-4
clone_size: -
d_call: -
v_call: TRBV6-5
cdr3_nt: TGTGCCAGCAGTCCCACAACAACTAATGAAAAACTGTTTTTT
cdr3_aa: CASSPTTTNEKLFF

j_call: TRBJ1-1
clone_size: once
d_call: TRBD1
v_call: TRBV28
cdr3_nt: TGTGCCAGCAGTCACGGGACAGGGTGGGGAACTGAAGCTTTCTTT
cdr3_aa: CASSHGTGWGTEAFF

j_call: TRBJ2-7
clone_size: -
d_call: TRBD2
v_call: TRBV16
cdr3_nt: TGTGCCAGCAGCCAATCCCCGGGGGGGCAGGGTCTTGGCGAGCAGTACTTC
cdr3_aa: CASSQSPGGQGLGEQYF

j_call: TRBJ2-1
clone_size: -
d_call: TRBD2
v_call: TRBV2
cdr3_nt: TGTGCCAGCCCGGGACTAGCGCGTGGCAATGAGCAGTTCTTC
cdr3_aa: CASPGLARGNEQFF

j_call: TRBJ1-3
clone_size: -
d_call: -
v_call: TRBV5-8
cdr3_nt: TGTGCCAGCAGACCCCACAGTAAACTCTCTGGAAACACCATATATTTT
cdr3_aa: CASRPHSKLSGNTIYF

j_call: TRBJ2-3
clone_size: -
d_call: TRBD2
v_call: TRBV7-3
cdr3_nt: TGTGCCAGCAGCTTGGGCGGGAGCGGCACAGATACGCAGTATTTT
cdr3_aa: CASSLGGSGTDTQYF

j_call: TRBJ2-1
clone_size: -
d_call: -
v_call: TRBV5-1
cdr3_nt: TGCGCCAGCAGCTTGGTTACAGGTGAGCAGTTCTTC
cdr3_aa: CASSLVTGEQFF

j_call: TRBJ1-5
clone_size: -
d_call: TRBD1
v_call: TRBV5-1
cdr3_nt: TGCGCCAGCAGCCCGACAGGGGCCCCCAATCAGCCCCAGCATTTT
cdr3_aa: CASSPTGAPNQPQHF

j_call: TRBJ1-6
clone_size: once
d_call: TRBD1
v_call: TRBV4-2
cdr3_nt: TGTGCCAGCAGCCAAGTGGGGACAGGGCTCGATTCACCCCTCCACTTT
cdr3_aa: CASSQVGTGLDSPLHF

j_call: TRBJ2-2
clone_size: -
d_call: TRBD2
v_call: TRBV7-2
cdr3_nt: TGTGCCAGCAGCCCGCACCTTGGGAGCGGGAGGACCGGGGAGCTGTTTTTT
cdr3_aa: CASSPHLGSGRTGELFF

j_call: TRBJ2-4
clone_size: -
d_call: -
v_call: TRBV7-3
cdr3_nt: TGTGCCAGCAGCTTAATGGAGAAAAACATTCAGTACTTC
cdr3_aa: CASSLMEKNIQYF

j_call: TRBJ2-1
clone_size: -
d_call: TRBD2
v_call: TRBV27
cdr3_nt: TGTGCCAGCAGTTTAAGCACGGCTAGCGGAACCTACAATGAGCAGTTCTTC
cdr3_aa: CASSLSTASGTYNEQFF

j_call: TRBJ1-2
clone_size: -
d_call: TRBD1
v_call: TRBV6-1
cdr3_nt: TGTGCCAGCAGTCCGACAGGGGGAACCTATGGCTACACCTTC
cdr3_aa: CASSPTGGTYGYTF

j_call: TRBJ1-2
clone_size: -
d_call: TRBD1
v_call: TRBV28
cdr3_nt: TGTGCCAGCAGTCCTCCTGCGTCCGGGGTATCCGACATTTCCCCAAACAGGGGACCCTATGGCTACACCTTC
cdr3_aa: CASSPPASGVSDISPNRGPYGYTF

j_call: TRBJ2-7
clone_size: -
d_call: TRBD1
v_call: TRBV5-6
cdr3_nt: TGTGCCAGCAGCTTCTCAGGGGGCGCCTACGAGCAGTACTTC
cdr3_aa: CASSFSGGAYEQYF

j_call: TRBJ1-1
clone_size: -
d_call: -
v_call: TRBV19
cdr3_nt: TGTGCCAGTAGTATCCCGGGGGGCACGAAGAACACTGAAGCTTTCTTT
cdr3_aa: CASSIPGGTKNTEAFF

j_call: TRBJ2-1
clone_size: once
d_call: TRBD2
v_call: TRBV13
cdr3_nt: TGTGCCAGCAGCACAAGGACTAGCTCCAATGAGCAGTTCTTC
cdr3_aa: CASSTRTSSNEQFF

j_call: TRBJ2-1
clone_size: -
d_call: TRBD2
v_call: TRBV7-7
cdr3_nt: TGTGCCAGCAGCTTAGGCACTAGCGGGGTATACAATGAGCAGTTCTTC
cdr3_aa: CASSLGTSGVYNEQFF

j_call: TRBJ2-6
clone_size: -
d_call: TRBD1
v_call: TRBV30
cdr3_nt: TGTGCCTGGAGTGCGACAGGGCCCTCTGGGGCCAACGTCCTGACTTTC
cdr3_aa: CAWSATGPSGANVLTF

j_call: TRBJ1-6
clone_size: -
d_call: -
v_call: TRBV5-1
cdr3_nt: TGCGCCAGCTCGGGCGGGGACGGGGGTTCACCCCTCCACTTT
cdr3_aa: CASSGGDGGSPLHF

j_call: TRBJ2-7
clone_size: -
d_call: -
v_call: TRBV7-2
cdr3_nt: TGTGCCAGCAGCTTAGGGCCCATAAGTGAGCAGTACTTC
cdr3_aa: CASSLGPISEQYF

j_call: TRBJ2-7
clone_size: once
d_call: -
v_call: TRBV4-1
cdr3_nt: TGCGCCAGCAGCCAAAACCCCGTAGGCGGGCAGTACTTC
cdr3_aa: CASSQNPVGGQYF

j_call: TRBJ2-2
clone_size: -
d_call: -
v_call: TRBV19
cdr3_nt: TGTGCCAGTAGTCCCGGACTTGGAGACGGGGAGCTGTTTTTT
cdr3_aa: CASSPGLGDGELFF

j_call: TRBJ2-7
clone_size: -
d_call: TRBD1
v_call: TRBV28
cdr3_nt: TGTGCCAGCAGTTTACTTGGGACAGGGGTGTCCTACGAGCAGTACTTC
cdr3_aa: CASSLLGTGVSYEQYF

j_call: TRBJ1-1
clone_size: -
d_call: -
v_call: TRBV6-5
cdr3_nt: TGTGCCAGCAGTACCCTGACACGGCCAAACACTGAAGCTTTCTTT
cdr3_aa: CASSTLTRPNTEAFF

j_call: TRBJ2-2
clone_size: -
d_call: -
v_call: TRBV7-9
cdr3_nt: TGTGCCAGCAGCTTAACCAGTACAAGGGAGCTGTTTTTT
cdr3_aa: CASSLTSTRELFF

j_call: TRBJ1-5
clone_size: -
d_call: TRBD1
v_call: TRBV28
cdr3_nt: TGTGCCAGCAGTTTGCAGGGGGCTATGGGAGGTGGCAATCAGCCCCAGCATTTT
cdr3_aa: CASSLQGAMGGGNQPQHF

j_call: TRBJ2-1
clone_size: -
d_call: -
v_call: TRBV19
cdr3_nt: TGTGCCAGTAACTGGGGAGGAACCTACAATGAGCAGTTCTTC
cdr3_aa: CASNWGGTYNEQFF

j_call: TRBJ1-1
clone_size: -
d_call: -
v_call: TRBV25-1
cdr3_nt: TGTGCCAGCAGTGAAACTAGGGGAGGGGCGCACGTTGGGGCTTTCTTT
cdr3_aa: CASSETRGGAHVGAFF

j_call: TRBJ2-1
clone_size: -
d_call: TRBD2
v_call: TRBV20-1
cdr3_nt: TGCAGTGCTCACGGGGCTAGCGGGAGTTTCTTC
cdr3_aa: CSAHGASGSFF

j_call: TRBJ2-7
clone_size: -
d_call: TRBD2
v_call: TRBV18
cdr3_nt: TGTGCCAGCTCACTAAAGGGACTAGCGGCCTACGAGCAGTACTTC
cdr3_aa: CASSLKGLAAYEQYF